The 9 T cell receptor beta chains reported below all come from one sample, sequenced in a study of T cells after yellow fever vaccination. TCRdb fed the 5' RACE reads into MiXCR, producing one record per CDR3 protein. The sample lists about 320,000 distinct CDR3 sequences; 3.5% to 4.5% were seen once. The material sequenced was PBMCs, taken 15 days after the yellow fever booster vaccination. The receptor source for this set is a man aged 18 to 29 who received the YFV17D yellow fever vaccine.

In its sample, this clonotype was seen a few times. The chain joins TRBV12-3 or TRBV12-4 to TRBJ1-6; 11 bases are shared with TRBD1. This CDR3 spans 15 amino acids. The trim removed 2 bases at V and 9 bases at J, leaving 3 bases unmatched. The CDR3 sequence is CASSLRTGGVSPLHF. CDR3 nucleotides: TGTGCCAGCAGTTTACGGACAGGGGGCGTTTCACCCCTCCACTTT.

J is TRBJ1-2 and V is TRBV6-5; D gene uncertain. Germline lookup yields CDR1 MNHEY and CDR2 SVGAGI. CDR3 length: 15 residues. The germline V and J ends were trimmed by 0 bases and 5 bases, with 13 bases remaining between them. Written as DNA, the CDR3 is TGTGCCAGCAGTTACTCGGGCGTCACCCGATATGGCTACACCTTC. Its translation: CASSYSGVTRYGYTF.

This clonotype was counted at least ten times. The rearrangement uses TRBV12-3 or TRBV12-4 and TRBJ2-2; 10 bases align to TRBD1. With 1 base clipped from V and 5 bases from J, the junction kept 1 base outside the gene matches. The CDR3 length is 15 residues. Here the CDR3 DNA reads TGTGCCAGCAGTTTAGGGGACAGGGGAACCGGGGAGCTGTTTTTT. This codes for CASSLGDRGTGELFF.

In this sample, this clonotype turned up many times. This sequence joins TRBV5-1 and TRBJ2-3; 12 bases are a match to TRBD2. Germline CDR1 and CDR2: SGHRS and YFSETQ. Trimming took 5 bases from V and 5 from J; bases not matched to a gene: 3. CDR3 length: 14 residues. The CDR3 coding sequence is TGCGCCAGCAGTGGACTAGCGGGGAGAGATACGCAGTATTTT. This gives the protein CASSGLAGRDTQYF. Full variable domain (outside the CDR3, taken from reference TRBV5-1 and TRBJ2-3): KAGVTQTPRYLIKTRGQQVTLSCSPISGHRSVSWYQQTPGQGLQFLFEYFSETQRNKGNFPGRFSGRQFSNSRSEMNVSTLELGDSALYLCASSGLAGRDTQYFGPGTRLTVL.

This clonotype was seen repeatedly, ten times or more. This chain joins TRBV20-1 and TRBJ1-2; D not certain. There are 14 residues in the CDR3. V shed 3 bases and J shed 8 bases, with 19 bases lying between them. The germline V gene has CDR1 DFQATT and CDR2 SNEGSKA (reference sequence). CDR3 DNA: TGCAGTGCTAGGGCTAAAGGCCGACCGGACGGCTACACCTTC. Its translation: CSARAKGRPDGYTF.

This clonotype has at least ten counts. The chain is built from TRBV7-9 and TRBJ2-5; D is uncertain. Germline loops: CDR1 SEHNR, CDR2 FQNEAQ (reference sequence). The CDR3 totals 15 residues. V lost 1 base to trimming and J lost 5 bases, with 14 bases between them. This chain's CDR3 is CASSLGTMVRETQYF. In DNA form, the CDR3 reads TGTGCCAGCAGCTTAGGTACTATGGTTCGGGAGACCCAGTACTTC.

The V gene is TRBV18, the J gene TRBJ1-2; 7 bases are a match to TRBD1. This CDR3 spans 13 amino acids. The ends lost 8 bases at V and 4 bases at J; junction bases unmatched: 7. Germline CDR1 reads KGHSH; CDR2 reads LQKENI. The CDR3 DNA is TGTGCCAGCAATACAGGGGAAACCTATGGCTACACCTTC. It codes for CASNTGETYGYTF. Filled out from reference TRBV18 and TRBJ1-2, the complete variable domain reads NAGVMQNPRHLVRRRGQEARLRCSPMKGHSHVYWYRQLPEEGLKFMVYLQKENIIDESGMPKERFSAEFPKEGPSILRIQQVVRGDSAAYFCASNTGETYGYTFGSGTRLTVV.

The J gene is TRBJ2-7, the V gene TRBV5-4; D remains unclear. This CDR3 has 12 amino acids. The ends were cut back, 3 bases at V and 3 bases at J, with 7 bases in the middle. CDR1 is SGHNT and CDR2 is YYREEE in the germline V gene (reference sequence). CDR3 region: CASSWWGYEQYF. Written as DNA, the CDR3 is TGTGCCAGCAGCTGGTGGGGCTACGAGCAGTACTTC.

The chain is built from TRBV6-2 or TRBV6-3 and TRBJ1-3; possibly TRBD1 for D (5 bases). The V end was cut by 3 bases, the J end by 0 bases, with 15 bases between. Germline V gene sequence: CDR1 MNHEY, CDR2 SVGEGT. CDR3 length equals 17 residues. The CDR3 spells CASSYWDRESSGNTIYF. The CDR3 DNA follows: TGTGCCAGCAGTTATTGGGACCGCGAAAGCTCTGGAAACACCATATATTTT.